This T cell receptor (beta chain) was recovered during a study of cytotoxic CD8 clonotypes in ibrutinib-treated CLL (dated by TCRdb to the early 2020s). In the study overall: In this cohort, more than 14 patients were treatment-naive and 11 to 12 were relapsed/refractory, while around 18 had unmutated IGHV. Partial responses were observed in 24 patients and complete responses in 2; after a median follow-up of roughly 62 months, remission was maintained in 14 patients and progression was observed in about twelve. Samples at response were collected after a median of about 12 months of treatment, with a range of about 6 to 36 months. Samples averaged approximately 240,000 productive templates and around 91,000 productive rearrangements. Longitudinal samples were available for about 30% of the roughly 90 trial participants. Cryopreserved peripheral blood mononuclear cells were obtained prior to treatment, at the time of response, and at either disease progression or sustained remission. Every sample from remission and from progressive disease was obtained while the patients were still on ibrutinib.

Concerning this clone itself: Its antigen is currently not known. It has no much larger one-base neighbor in the sample; base qualities were not kept.

The V and J ends are trimmed by 6 bases and 0 bases, leaving 11 bases between them. Looking up the germline V gene yields CDR1 KGHSH and CDR2 LQKENI. The CDR3 holds 14 amino acids from the cysteine to the phenylalanine. The CDR3 DNA has 42 bases and is translated from base 1. What this sample's time point label stands for: approximately twelve months on ibrutinib. For TCR beta library preparation, 2 to 2.5 micrograms of genomic DNA were isolated from cryopreserved PBMCs. Longitudinal blood samples from CLL patients on ibrutinib monotherapy underwent high-throughput TCR beta sequencing. The patients were enrolled in a single-center, open-label phase 2 trial of ibrutinib monotherapy. The goal of deep resolution MiSeq sequencing was a depth between 1 in 1 million and 1 in 200,000 T cells, and coverage averaged 10x per clonotype. The immunoSEQ hsTCRB Kit was used to generate TCR beta libraries. As for the authors' bioinformatics: ImmunoSEQ Data Assistant and ImmunoSEQ Analyzer were used for data analysis, and V, D and J genes were assigned according to IMGT definitions. Clonality, with values ranging from 0 to 1, was calculated as one minus the normalized Shannon entropy of productive rearrangement frequencies. Only overrepresented clonotypes making up at least 0.05% of the repertoire of each patient were included in the public clonotype analysis. Approximately 13 age-matched healthy donor repertoires from immuneACCESS served as clonality controls. Entries here come from immuneACCESS through TCRdb and include only in-frame sequences with V and J called. Some clones fail to appear in such tables; in the studies checked, an unresolved V gene covers under half of the shortfall, and the cause of the remainder is unknown. D and trimming come from the DNA, and the V and J calls and clone size come from that table. This sample lists around 160,000 clones; approximately 80% were detected once. The ten most abundant clones make up about 2% of the sample.

Summary of the overall study and its limitations: Sustained-remission and progressing patients did not have matched sampling times, and lymph node repertoires were not examined. At baseline, clonality was higher than in age-matched healthy donors and showed a strong correlation with circulating CD8+ T-cell counts. Clonality rose at ibrutinib response, remained stable during sustained remission, and dropped back toward baseline at progression. Public clonotypes were rare and either shrank or stayed stable during treatment, and the rise in clonality at ibrutinib response reflected expansion of private clonotypes.

Recombination joined TRBV18 with TRBJ1-1, with no confidently assigned D gene. This clonotype was obtained from a human donor with chronic lymphocytic leukemia. The starting material was PBMCs, obtained after 12 months of ibrutinib treatment. This receptor has the CDR3 CASSNSGVNTEAFF. The DNA sequence follows: TGTGCCAGCTCGAACAGCGGCGTGAACACTGAAGCTTTCTTT.